A selection of T cell receptor beta chains follows, all from one sample in a study of blood T cell repertoires in COVID-19. Repertoires were generated with immunoSEQ multiplex PCR, while TCRdb's copy carries only in-frame clones and drops some. The data contain 130,000 to 150,000 clones, around four fifths of them seen just once; the ten biggest clones take up roughly 2.9%. The sample was peripheral blood. These receptors came from a woman aged 40 to 50 with active or convalescent COVID-19. Each CDR3 is given with its conserved first and last residue. Each record gives: CDR3 DNA, CDR3 protein, J gene, D gene, CDR3 length, clone size, V gene. The D gene is left open where the match is weak. Clone size is shown for a subset of rows, as once, few, many or a class of expanded clone.

TGTGCCAGCAACGTGGTAGCGGGAAATCAACAAGAGACCCAGTACTTC,CASNVVAGNQQETQYF,TRBJ2-5,TRBD2,16,.,TRBV4-2
TGTGCCAGCAGTTTTCCTAGAAATCAGCCCCAGCATTTT,CASSFPRNQPQHF,TRBJ1-5,.,13,.,TRBV28
TGTGCCAGCAGTTTTACAAGCGGGGAGGCGGAGGATACGCAGTATTTT,CASSFTSGEAEDTQYF,TRBJ2-3,TRBD2,16,.,TRBV27
TGCGCCAGCAGTGAGTCGCGACAGGGTAACAGGCCCCTCCACTTT,CASSESRQGNRPLHF,TRBJ1-6,TRBD1,15,.,TRBV10-2
TGTGCCAGCGGCCGGCGGCTAGCGGGTTACAATGAGCAGTTCTTC,CASGRRLAGYNEQFF,TRBJ2-1,TRBD2,15,.,TRBV28
TGTGCCAGTAGCCGGGGCCCAGGGGGTAATTCACCCCTCCACTTT,CASSRGPGGNSPLHF,TRBJ1-6,TRBD1,15,few,TRBV19
TGTGCCAGCAGGGGCAACCAGGGTTCACCCCTCCACTTT,CASRGNQGSPLHF,TRBJ1-6,.,13,.,TRBV2
TGTGCCAGCAGCTTGGCCCGAGCCACTGAAGCTTTCTTT,CASSLARATEAFF,TRBJ1-1,.,13,.,TRBV5-6
TGTGCCAGCAGTGGGCTGGAGATTGGCGGGGAGCTGTTTTTT,CASSGLEIGGELFF,TRBJ2-2,.,14,once,TRBV2
TGCGCCAGCAGTGGACGGGGGACAGGGCCGAATCAGCCCCAGCATTTT,CASSGRGTGPNQPQHF,TRBJ1-5,TRBD1,16,.,TRBV10-2
TGTGCCAGCAGCCAGCTTGTTGGACAGGGGAGCACTGAAGCTTTCTTT,CASSQLVGQGSTEAFF,TRBJ1-1,TRBD1,16,.,TRBV3-1/TRBV3-2
TGTGCCAGCAGCCACGATCTGGCGGGGGCCTTCTCTGGGGCCAACGTCCTGACTTTC,CASSHDLAGAFSGANVLTF,TRBJ2-6,.,19,.,TRBV4-2
TGTGCCAGCAGGTCACAGGGGGCTCCGAACACAGATACGCAGTATTTT,CASRSQGAPNTDTQYF,TRBJ2-3,TRBD1,16,.,TRBV27
TGTGCCAGCAGTTTAGGACTCAGGGGGCGCGGTCGAGAAAAACTGTTTTTT,CASSLGLRGRGREKLFF,TRBJ1-4,TRBD1,17,.,TRBV28
TGTGCCAGCAGTACCTTCCCATACAGGAGCGACTACGAGCAGTACTTC,CASSTFPYRSDYEQYF,TRBJ2-7,.,16,.,TRBV28
TGTGCCAGCTCACCACCTCATGGGGACAGACCCGGCTACACCTTC,CASSPPHGDRPGYTF,TRBJ1-2,TRBD1,15,.,TRBV18
TGTGCCAGCCATGGGAGGGCGACTTATGGCTACACCTTC,CASHGRATYGYTF,TRBJ1-2,.,13,.,TRBV19
TGCGCCAGCAGCTTGGCCCTCGCAGGGCCAACCACCACAGATACGCAGTATTTT,CASSLALAGPTTTDTQYF,TRBJ2-3,.,18,.,TRBV5-1
TGTGCCAGCAGCATCACCGGGAGCTCCTACAATGAGCAGTTCTTC,CASSITGSSYNEQFF,TRBJ2-1,.,15,.,TRBV7-6
TGCGCCAGCAGCCCTCTCAAGCGGAGCCCGACGAATGAGCAGTTCTTC,CASSPLKRSPTNEQFF,TRBJ2-1,.,16,.,TRBV5-1
TGTGCCAGTAGTCCCCCCGGGACAGGGAGAAACACCATATATTTT,CASSPPGTGRNTIYF,TRBJ1-3,TRBD1,15,.,TRBV19
TGTGCCAGCAGTTATCCCGGGACAGGGACCAAGGGTGAAGCTTTCTTT,CASSYPGTGTKGEAFF,TRBJ1-1,TRBD1,16,.,TRBV6-6
TGCAGCGTGAATCCATCCAGGGGGCCAAGAGAGACCCAGTACTTC,CSVNPSRGPRETQYF,TRBJ2-5,TRBD1,15,.,TRBV29-1
TGTGCCATCAGTGAGTTGGGGGGTCGGAACACCGGGGAGCTGTTTTTT,CAISELGGRNTGELFF,TRBJ2-2,.,16,.,TRBV10-3
TGTGCCAGCAGCTTAGGTGGGGGCGGCGAGTTCTTC,CASSLGGGGEFF,TRBJ2-1,.,12,once,TRBV7-9
TGTGCCAGTAGTATCGGAGGTAGAGTCCTTGCCTATGGCTACACCTTC,CASSIGGRVLAYGYTF,TRBJ1-2,.,16,.,TRBV19
TGTGCCAGCAGTCGGGACAGGGTGAACACTGAAGCTTTCTTT,CASSRDRVNTEAFF,TRBJ1-1,TRBD1,14,once,TRBV28
TGTGCCAGCAGCCCAGACACCGAACACGAGCAGTACTTC,CASSPDTEHEQYF,TRBJ2-7,.,13,many,TRBV28
TGTGCCAGCTCACCGGCTTCACAGGGGGCCTACGAGCAGTACTTC,CASSPASQGAYEQYF,TRBJ2-7,TRBD1,15,.,TRBV18
TGTGCCACCAGTGACCCTGACAGGTCCGATCAGCCCCAGCATTTT,CATSDPDRSDQPQHF,TRBJ1-5,.,15,.,TRBV24-1
TGTGCCAGCAGCCCGCGGGGGCCCCAAGAGACCCAGTACTTC,CASSPRGPQETQYF,TRBJ2-5,.,14,.,TRBV3-1/TRBV3-2
TGCGCCAGCAGCTTGGCTGAGGCCCCTTCTAACTATGGCTACACCTTC,CASSLAEAPSNYGYTF,TRBJ1-2,.,16,.,TRBV5-1
TGTGCCAGCAGTCCCGGACTAGCGGGAGGGAATGAGCAGTTCTTC,CASSPGLAGGNEQFF,TRBJ2-1,TRBD2,15,.,TRBV9
TGTGCCAGTAGTATAGGAACTCTTCGAGGGTTGCACACCGGGGAGCTGTTTTTT,CASSIGTLRGLHTGELFF,TRBJ2-2,.,18,.,TRBV19
TGTGCCAGCAGAAATAGCGGAGGTGGGGCAGATACGCAGTATTTT,CASRNSGGGADTQYF,TRBJ2-3,.,15,.,TRBV28
TGTGCCATCCCCCACAATCGAGCTAGCGAAGCCGGGGAGCTGTTTTTT,CAIPHNRASEAGELFF,TRBJ2-2,.,16,.,TRBV10-3
TGTGCCACCAGCTTATGGGACAGGGGTGGTTACGAGCAGTACTTC,CATSLWDRGGYEQYF,TRBJ2-7,TRBD1,15,once,TRBV15
TGTGCCAGCAGCGGAGGGGGGAACACTGAAGCTTTCTTT,CASSGGGNTEAFF,TRBJ1-1,.,13,.,TRBV9
TGTGCCAGCAGTTCGACGGCAGGGGCAACGAACACTGAAGCTTTCTTT,CASSSTAGATNTEAFF,TRBJ1-1,.,16,.,TRBV27
TGCGCCAGCAGCCAAGATCGCGGGCCCCAGCATTTT,CASSQDRGPQHF,TRBJ1-5,.,12,.,TRBV4-3
TGTGCCAGCAGTCCTAGTACGGAGGAGGGCTACACCTTC,CASSPSTEEGYTF,TRBJ1-2,.,13,few,TRBV27
TGTGCCAGCGCATCCGGGACAAACTATGGCTACACCTTC,CASASGTNYGYTF,TRBJ1-2,.,13,.,TRBV18
TGTGCCAGCAGTATGGACAGGGTTTCCCTTTACGAGCAGTACTTC,CASSMDRVSLYEQYF,TRBJ2-7,TRBD1,15,once,TRBV27
TGTGCCAGCAGACTCCAATCAGGGTCGTCTAATCAGCCCCAGCATTTT,CASRLQSGSSNQPQHF,TRBJ1-5,.,16,.,TRBV6-6
TGTGCCAGCACCCGGACAGGGTGGGGGGATCAGCCCCAGCATTTT,CASTRTGWGDQPQHF,TRBJ1-5,TRBD1,15,once,TRBV28
TGTGCCAGCAGCTTAAATAGCGGGAGGACTGAGACCCAGTACTTC,CASSLNSGRTETQYF,TRBJ2-5,TRBD2,15,.,TRBV7-6
TGCGCCAGCAGCTTGGGACAGCGCACAGATACGCAGTATTTT,CASSLGQRTDTQYF,TRBJ2-3,.,14,.,TRBV5-1
TGCGCCAGCAGCTTGGACAGCCTCAATCAGCCCCAGCATTTT,CASSLDSLNQPQHF,TRBJ1-5,.,14,.,TRBV5-1
TGTGCCAGCAGCTTAGGGCTAGCGGGGGGGCCTGGCGGGGAGCTGTTTTTT,CASSLGLAGGPGGELFF,TRBJ2-2,TRBD2,17,.,TRBV7-2
TGCGCCAGCAGCTTTCTAGCGGGAGATGGAGAGACCCAGTACTTC,CASSFLAGDGETQYF,TRBJ2-5,TRBD2,15,.,TRBV5-1
TGTGCCAGTAGTTCCCCGGGGGGAATATACGGGGAGCTGTTTTTT,CASSSPGGIYGELFF,TRBJ2-2,TRBD2,15,.,TRBV19
TGTGCCAGCAGTAAAGGACGAGGAGGCTATGGCTACACCTTC,CASSKGRGGYGYTF,TRBJ1-2,.,14,.,TRBV28
TGTGCCAGCAGCTACGGGACAGTTCAGCCCCAGCATTTT,CASSYGTVQPQHF,TRBJ1-5,TRBD1,13,.,TRBV2
TGTGCCAGCAGTGTTCGACAGGGTGGGACTGAAGCTTTCTTT,CASSVRQGGTEAFF,TRBJ1-1,TRBD1,14,.,TRBV28
TGTGCCAGCAGTGGACAAGGAAACGTCTATGGCTACACCTTC,CASSGQGNVYGYTF,TRBJ1-2,.,14,once,TRBV2
TGCGCCAGCAGCCAAGAAGCCGGGGCTAGCGGGAGATGGAATGAGCAGTTCTTC,CASSQEAGASGRWNEQFF,TRBJ2-1,TRBD2,18,once,TRBV4-3
TGCGCCAGCAGCCAAGGTTCCCGTTCGAGCGTGGCTTTCTTT,CASSQGSRSSVAFF,TRBJ1-1,.,14,.,TRBV4-1